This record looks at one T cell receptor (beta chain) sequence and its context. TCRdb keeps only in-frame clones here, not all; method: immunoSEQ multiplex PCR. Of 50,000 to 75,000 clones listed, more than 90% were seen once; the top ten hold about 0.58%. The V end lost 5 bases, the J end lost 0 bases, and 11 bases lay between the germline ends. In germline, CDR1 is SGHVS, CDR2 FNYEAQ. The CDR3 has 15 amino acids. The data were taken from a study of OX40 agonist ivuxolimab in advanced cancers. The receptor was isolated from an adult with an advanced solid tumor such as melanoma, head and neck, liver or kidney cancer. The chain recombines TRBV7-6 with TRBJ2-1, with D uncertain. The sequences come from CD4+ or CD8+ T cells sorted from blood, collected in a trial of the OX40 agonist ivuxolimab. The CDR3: CASSRLVSSYNEQFF. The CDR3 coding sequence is TGTGCCAGCAGCCGTCTAGTGAGCTCCTACAATGAGCAGTTCTTC.